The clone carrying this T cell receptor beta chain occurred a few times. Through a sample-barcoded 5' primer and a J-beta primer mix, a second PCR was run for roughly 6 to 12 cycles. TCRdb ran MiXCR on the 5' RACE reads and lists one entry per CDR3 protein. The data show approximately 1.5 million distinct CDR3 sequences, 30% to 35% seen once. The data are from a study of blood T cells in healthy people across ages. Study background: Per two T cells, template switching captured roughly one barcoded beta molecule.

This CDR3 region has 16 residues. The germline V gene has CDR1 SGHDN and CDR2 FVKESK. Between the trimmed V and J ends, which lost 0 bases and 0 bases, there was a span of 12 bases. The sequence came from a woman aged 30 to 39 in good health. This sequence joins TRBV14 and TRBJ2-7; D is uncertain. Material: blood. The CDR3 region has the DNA TGTGCCAGCAGCCAAGATCTTACCTCGAGCTCCTACGAGCAGTACTTC. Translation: CASSQDLTSSSYEQYF.